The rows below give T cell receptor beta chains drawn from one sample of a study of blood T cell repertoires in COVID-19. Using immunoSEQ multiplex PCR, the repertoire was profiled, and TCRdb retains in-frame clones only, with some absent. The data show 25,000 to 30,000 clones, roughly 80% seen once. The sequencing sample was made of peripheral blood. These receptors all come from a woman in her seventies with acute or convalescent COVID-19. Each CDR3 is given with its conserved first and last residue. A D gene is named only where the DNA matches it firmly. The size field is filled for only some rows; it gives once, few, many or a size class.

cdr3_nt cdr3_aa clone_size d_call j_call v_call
TGCGCCAGCAGCCAACCCGAAGACAGGGCCCACTCTGGAAACACCATATATTTT CASSQPEDRAHSGNTIYF - TRBD1 TRBJ1-3 TRBV5-1
TGTGCCAGCAGGAGAAGAGGGGGCGACAACTATGGCTACACCTTC CASRRRGGDNYGYTF few TRBD1 TRBJ1-2 TRBV28
TGTGCCACCAGTGACTCGAGAATACAAGAGACCCAGTACTTC CATSDSRIQETQYF once - TRBJ2-5 TRBV24-1
TGTGCCAGCAGTTTTCTTAGCGGGGGGGCGGCAGAGACCCAGTACTTC CASSFLSGGAAETQYF - TRBD2 TRBJ2-5 TRBV28
TGTGCCAGCAGTGATTCGGCCCGTTTAGGACAGGTGATGGGGATCCAGTACTTC CASSDSARLGQVMGIQYF - TRBD1 TRBJ2-5 TRBV25-1
TGTGCCAGCAGACGGGACACCGGCCTGAACACTGAAGCTTTCTTT CASRRDTGLNTEAFF - - TRBJ1-1 TRBV7-9
TGCAGTGCCCTTACCCGGAACACCATATATTTT CSALTRNTIYF - - TRBJ1-3 TRBV20-1
TGTGCCAGCAGCTCATACACCGGGGAGCTGTTTTTT CASSSYTGELFF few - TRBJ2-2 TRBV7-2
TGTGCTAGTGCCAGGGACACGCTCACTGAAGCTTTCTTT CASARDTLTEAFF - - TRBJ1-1 TRBV12-5
TGTGCCAGCAGTTACTCGCGGGAGGGCATCGGTGAGCAGTTCTTC CASSYSREGIGEQFF - TRBD2 TRBJ2-1 TRBV6-5
TGCGCCAGCAGCCGAGCTCTGACAGGGGGCCCCACTGAAGCTTTCTTT CASSRALTGGPTEAFF - TRBD1 TRBJ1-1 TRBV4-3
TGCAGTGCTAGTCGTCAGGACACCTACACAGATACGCAGTATTTT CSASRQDTYTDTQYF - - TRBJ2-3 TRBV20-1
TGTGCCAGCCGCGAATCGGGAGGGAGTTCGAACACCGGGGAGCTGTTTTTT CASRESGGSSNTGELFF - TRBD2 TRBJ2-2 TRBV27
TGTGCCAGCAGTCCCACAGGAATAAACACAGATACGCAGTATTTT CASSPTGINTDTQYF - - TRBJ2-3 TRBV25-1
TGTGCCAGCAGTCTCGACAGGCACCCCTTAGCTTTCTTT CASSLDRHPLAFF - - TRBJ1-1 TRBV28
TGTGCCAGCAGCGTGACAGGGGGCAATCAGCCCCAGCATTTT CASSVTGGNQPQHF - TRBD1 TRBJ1-5 TRBV9
TGTGCCAGCAGCGATGCAGGGAATGGGGCTGAAGCTTTCTTT CASSDAGNGAEAFF - - TRBJ1-1 TRBV9
TGTGCCAGCAGTCTCCGACTAGCGGGGTACCAAGAGACCCAGTACTTC CASSLRLAGYQETQYF few TRBD2 TRBJ2-5 TRBV2
TGTGCCAGCAGTTACCTGGACAGGAACACTGAAGCTTTCTTT CASSYLDRNTEAFF - - TRBJ1-1 TRBV6-2/TRBV6-3
TGCGCCAGCAGCCAAGATGCCGGGATGGGGTACAATGAGCAGTTCTTC CASSQDAGMGYNEQFF - - TRBJ2-1 TRBV4-1
TGTGCCAGCAGCCGACTAGCGGGGGGTCTCAGCACAGATACGCAGTATTTT CASSRLAGGLSTDTQYF - TRBD2 TRBJ2-3 TRBV5-8
TGTGCCAGCTCAGCTCTCCAGGGCCAGAGCTCCTACGAGCAGTACTTC CASSALQGQSSYEQYF - - TRBJ2-7 TRBV18
TGTGCCAGCAGCTTAGATGGCGGGATCGGCTATAATTCACCCCTCCACTTT CASSLDGGIGYNSPLHF - - TRBJ1-6 TRBV7-9
TGCGCCAGCAGACAGGGTCCCACAGATACGCAGTATTTT CASRQGPTDTQYF - - TRBJ2-3 TRBV5-1
TGTGCCAGCAGCTTAGCCCCCTGGGACAGGGGACATGTGGAACTGTTTTTT CASSLAPWDRGHVELFF - TRBD1 TRBJ1-4 TRBV7-9
TGTGCCATCAGTGCGGGACAGGGGGTGGTAGATACGCAGTATTTT CAISAGQGVVDTQYF - TRBD1 TRBJ2-3 TRBV10-3
TGTGCCAGCAGTTACCGGGAGACCCAGTACTTC CASSYRETQYF - - TRBJ2-5 TRBV6-2/TRBV6-3
TGCAGTGCGGTAGCAGAAGAGACCCAGTACTTC CSAVAEETQYF - - TRBJ2-5 TRBV20-1
TGTGCCAGCAGCTTAAGGGGACAGGACGGGAACACTGAAGCTTTCTTT CASSLRGQDGNTEAFF few TRBD1 TRBJ1-1 TRBV7-3
TGTGCCAGCAGCTCATATTGGGCCGGACAGGGGGATCCTACCGAGCAGTACTTC CASSSYWAGQGDPTEQYF - TRBD1 TRBJ2-7 TRBV7-2
TGTGCCAGCAGCTTCCCAGGTCTGTTGTTTTTT CASSFPGLLFF - - TRBJ1-4 TRBV5-8
TGTGCCAGCAGTTTGGGGACAGGGGGCTATGGCTACACCTTC CASSLGTGGYGYTF - TRBD1 TRBJ1-2 TRBV6-5
TGTGCCAGCAGTTTCGGGGGACAAGAGACCCAGTACTTC CASSFGGQETQYF - - TRBJ2-5 TRBV28
TGTGCCATTAGCGGGGCGGCAAGTCGCGAGCAGTACTTC CAISGAASREQYF - TRBD2 TRBJ2-7 TRBV10-3
TGTGCCACCAGCAGAGATCGGGATACGCAGTATTTT CATSRDRDTQYF - - TRBJ2-3 TRBV15
TGTGCCAGCAGACACCGACTAGTCACAGAGACCCAGTACTTC CASRHRLVTETQYF few - TRBJ2-5 TRBV28
TGTGCCAGCAGCACTTTTGGGAGGCAGCCCCAGCATTTT CASSTFGRQPQHF - - TRBJ1-5 TRBV6-6
TGTGCCAGTAGTGTGACTAGCGGCCGATACAATGAGCAGTTCTTC CASSVTSGRYNEQFF - TRBD2 TRBJ2-1 TRBV19
TGCGCCAGCAGCCAAGATCCGGGCCAAGAGACCCAGTACTTC CASSQDPGQETQYF - - TRBJ2-5 TRBV4-3
TGTGCCAGCAGCTTAAGGGCAGCAGGGGGATATGGCTACACCTTC CASSLRAAGGYGYTF - TRBD1 TRBJ1-2 TRBV7-2
TGCGCCAGCAGTGAACCGACTAGCGGGAGCTCCTACGAGCAGTACTTC CASSEPTSGSSYEQYF - TRBD2 TRBJ2-7 TRBV10-1
TGTGCCAGCAGCTTAAGGGGCAATGAGCAGTTCTTC CASSLRGNEQFF - - TRBJ2-1 TRBV7-9
TGCGCCAGCAGCGCGGCAGGACAGGGGGCTCGGGAGCAGTACTTC CASSAAGQGAREQYF - TRBD1 TRBJ2-7 TRBV5-1
TGTGCCAGCAGCCCCCATCGAGCGGGAGGTAGCAATGAGCAGTTCTTC CASSPHRAGGSNEQFF - TRBD2 TRBJ2-1 TRBV11-3
TGTGCCAGCAGCGCGAGCGGGGGAACCGGGGAGCTGTTTTTT CASSASGGTGELFF - TRBD2 TRBJ2-2 TRBV11-3
TGTGCCAGCAGTTACCAAGTCACCGGGAATTCACCCCTCCACTTT CASSYQVTGNSPLHF - - TRBJ1-6 TRBV6-5
TGTGCCACCTACGGACAGGGAAGCTATGGCTACACCTTC CATYGQGSYGYTF - TRBD1 TRBJ1-2 TRBV28
TGTGCCAGCAGTTTTGAAACTAGCGGGCTTCAAGAGACCCAGTACTTC CASSFETSGLQETQYF - TRBD2 TRBJ2-5 TRBV27
TGTGCCAGCAGCCCCCCACGGGCGGGGAACAATGAGCAGTTCTTC CASSPPRAGNNEQFF - - TRBJ2-1 TRBV3-1/TRBV3-2
TGTGCCAGCAGCGTAGCTACAGGGGAGACCGGGGAGCTGTTTTTT CASSVATGETGELFF - TRBD1 TRBJ2-2 TRBV9